This entry lists 27 T cell receptor beta chains sequenced from one sample in a study of T cells in Graves' hyperthyroidism and ophthalmopathy. RNA transcripts were the template for amplifying TCR beta CDR3 regions. RT-PCR in the first round (using the HTBI primer set) targeted the TCR CDR3. TCRdb ran MiXCR on the multiplex PCR reads and lists one entry per CDR3 protein. The top ten hold roughly 6.9% of the sample, which has fewer than 650,000 distinct CDR3 sequences, over 12% seen once. Sequenced sample: blood. All receptors come from a woman under 30 with Graves' ophthalmopathy.

This clonotype was found many times. This chain links TRBV28 with TRBJ2-7, with 7 bases fitting TRBD2. J gave up 1 base and V 6 bases, and 6 bases lay outside the gene matches. The CDR3 is 14 amino acids. CDR1 is MDHEN and CDR2 is SYDVKM in the germline V gene. As DNA, the CDR3 is TGTGCCAGCAGGGGGATGGGAGGGTCCTACGAGCAGTACTTC. This translates into CASRGMGGSYEQYF.

This clonotype showed up many times. CDR3 nucleotide sequence: TGTGCCAGCAGTTTCCTTGGGGGGAGGGCGCCAGATACGCAGTATTTT. It is translated as CASSFLGGRAPDTQYF. The chain links TRBV28 to TRBJ2-3; 7 bases are shared with TRBD2. CDR1 is MDHEN and CDR2 is SYDVKM in the germline V gene. This CDR3 spans 16 amino acids. With 3 bases clipped from V and 4 bases from J, the junction kept 10 bases outside the gene matches.

As to this clonotype: This may arise from a read error, as a much more abundant clone is one base away. This chain links TRBV24-1 with TRBJ2-7; 13 nucleotides agree with TRBD2. V lost 0 bases, J lost 3 bases, and 1 base stayed unmatched. The CDR3 consists of 16 residues. Germline V gene data show CDR1 as KGHDR and CDR2 as SFDVKD. This chain's CDR3 is CATSDLGTSGIYEQYF. The CDR3 bases are TGTGCCACCAGTGATTTGGGGACTAGCGGGATCTACGAGCAGTACTTC.

The table lists this clonotype with many counts. The chain is built from TRBV7-2 and TRBJ2-1, with 11 nucleotides matching TRBD2. Germline CDR1 and CDR2: SGHTA and FQGNSA. The CDR3 extends over 15 amino acids. V lost 5 bases to trimming and J lost 4 bases; unmatched junction nucleotides: 4. CDR3 sequence reads: CASSPGLAEYNEQFF. DNA for the CDR3: TGTGCCAGCAGCCCGGGACTAGCGGAATACAATGAGCAGTTCTTC.

This chain joins TRBV18 and TRBJ2-1; unclear D gene. The V and J ends lost 4 bases and 5 bases respectively, with 12 bases between them. The germline gives CDR1 KGHSH, CDR2 LQKENI. This CDR3 contains 14 residues. CDR3 region: CASSRMGINNEQFF. Written as DNA, the CDR3 is TGTGCCAGCTCACGCATGGGGATAAACAATGAGCAGTTCTTC.

This clonotype showed up many times. The genes are TRBV6-5 and TRBJ2-3; 10 positions agree with TRBD2. The CDR3 runs to 15 residues. The V gene's germline CDR1 is MNHEY and CDR2 SVGAGI. The ends lost 3 bases at V and 5 bases at J; junction bases unmatched: 5. CDR3 bases: TGTGCCAGCAGTTATCAAGCGGGAGGGGGAGATACGCAGTATTTT. It yields the protein CASSYQAGGGDTQYF.

The sample holds one count of this clonotype. This chain links TRBV10-3 with TRBJ2-3; TRBD1 matches 7 bases. The junction had 7 bases not matched to a gene; V was cut back by 3 bases and J by 4 bases. CDR3 length: 15 amino acids. Germline-derived CDR1 and CDR2 are ENHRY and SYGVKD. This chain's CDR3 is CAISDYRDRSDTQYF. The CDR3 DNA follows: TGTGCCATCAGTGATTACCGGGACAGATCAGATACGCAGTATTTT.

This clonotype appeared a few times. J is TRBJ2-1 and V is TRBV4-1; D not resolved. The length of the CDR3 is 15 residues. V was trimmed by 4 bases and J by 6 bases, leaving 16 bases between them. Looked up from germline, CDR1 is MGHRA and CDR2 is YSYEKL. The CDR3 coding sequence is TGCGCCAGCAGCCGCAATCAGGCAGGATCCAATGAGCAGTTCTTC. This translates into CASSRNQAGSNEQFF.

The chain combines TRBV4-1 with TRBJ2-7; 9 nucleotides agree with TRBD2. V was pared by 2 bases and J by 2 bases, with 4 bases of the junction left unmatched. This CDR3 has 15 amino acids. Germline V lookup: CDR1 MGHRA, CDR2 YSYEKL. CDR3 DNA sequence: TGCGCCAGCAGCCAATTTAGCGGGGGACCCTACGAGCAGTACTTC. Encoded protein: CASSQFSGGPYEQYF.

The chain couples TRBV6-1 to TRBJ2-1; the D is unclear. The CDR3 is 12 amino acids. Between the trimmed V and J ends, which lost 9 bases and 4 bases, there was a span of 10 bases. Germline values: CDR1 MNHNS, CDR2 SASEGT. CDR3 sequence reads: CASPTAYNEQFF. CDR3 in DNA: TGTGCCAGTCCGACTGCTTACAATGAGCAGTTCTTC.

This clonotype was recorded at least ten times. The rearrangement joins TRBV5-5 to TRBJ2-3; D is ambiguous. The length of the CDR3 is 15 residues. The germline V gene has CDR1 SGHKS and CDR2 YYEKEE (reference sequence). The V end was cut by 4 bases, the J end by 6 bases, with 18 bases between. CDR3 protein: CASSQDASSQDTQYF. DNA for the CDR3: TGTGCCAGCAGCCAGGATGCGTCATCCCAGGATACGCAGTATTTT.

The chain links TRBV4-3 to TRBJ2-1; 7 nucleotides align to TRBD2. The germline CDR1 and CDR2 sequences are LGHNA and YSLEER. This CDR3 has 15 amino acids. J was trimmed by 0 bases and V by 2 bases; bases with no gene match: 1. The CDR3 DNA reads TGCGCCAGCAGCCAATGGACTAGCTCCTACAATGAGCAGTTCTTC. This sequence encodes CASSQWTSSYNEQFF.

The chain combines TRBV15 with TRBJ1-6; weak D call: TRBD1 (5 bases). V was clipped by 1 base and J by 5 bases, with 9 bases between them. The V gene's germline CDR1 is LNHNV and CDR2 YYDKDF (reference sequence). The CDR3 covers 15 residues. CDR3 bases: TGTGCCACCAGCAGAGTTGGGGACGATAATTCACCCCTCCACTTT. Its translation is CATSRVGDDNSPLHF.

The V and J genes are TRBV12-3 or TRBV12-4 and TRBJ1-1; D is unresolved. The ends were cut back, 1 base at V and 6 bases at J, with 9 bases in the middle. This CDR3 region has 13 residues. The CDR3 is CASSLGGVPEAFF. The CDR3 region has the DNA TGTGCCAGCAGTTTAGGCGGCGTCCCTGAAGCTTTCTTT.

The CDR3 loop reads CASSYAPRSADNEQFF. The CDR3 DNA follows: TGTGCCAGCAGTTACGCCCCGCGATCAGCGGACAATGAGCAGTTCTTC. The chain couples TRBV6-5 to TRBJ2-1; weak D call: TRBD2 (5 bases). The CDR3 totals 16 residues. Germline-derived CDR1 and CDR2 are MNHEY and SVGAGI. The V end lost 2 bases, the J end lost 5 bases, and 16 bases lay between the germline ends.

CDR3 nucleotide sequence: TGCAGTGCTAGGGAGACAGGGTGGGTTCAGCCCCAGCATTTT. It yields the protein CSARETGWVQPQHF. The V gene is TRBV20-1, the J gene TRBJ1-5; TRBD1 matches at 7 bases. CDR3 length: 14 residues. Trimming cost V 3 bases and J 6 bases; bases outside gene matches: 8. Germline lookup yields CDR1 DFQATT and CDR2 SNEGSKA (reference sequence).

This clonotype was seen repeatedly, ten times or more. The V gene is TRBV20-1, the J gene TRBJ2-7, with 9 bases that match TRBD2. The CDR3 consists of 14 residues. With 5 bases clipped from V and 2 bases from J, the junction kept 7 bases outside the gene matches. CDR1 and CDR2 from the germline V gene are DFQATT and SNEGSKA (reference sequence). The CDR3 sequence: CSAPLAGVPYEQYF. The CDR3, as DNA: TGCAGTGCTCCTTTAGCGGGAGTTCCCTACGAGCAGTACTTC.

This clonotype was observed many times. The chain employs TRBV7-9 and TRBJ1-1; D gene ambiguous. The CDR3 covers 15 residues. Trimming took 5 bases from V and 0 from J, leaving 13 bases between them. Germline V gives CDR1 SEHNR, CDR2 FQNEAQ (reference sequence). The CDR3 DNA reads as TGTGCCAGCAGCCCCAGCACACAAATGAACACTGAAGCTTTCTTT. This codes for CASSPSTQMNTEAFF.

A few counts support this clonotype. The V call is TRBV5-1, the J call TRBJ1-4; D might be TRBD1 (6 bases). The germline V and J ends were trimmed by 2 bases and 12 bases, with 26 bases remaining between them. The CDR3 covers 17 residues. Germline assignment: CDR1 SGHRS and CDR2 YFSETQ. The CDR3 sequence is CASSFFAIGTPRSELFF. The CDR3 DNA reads as TGCGCCAGCAGCTTCTTTGCCATCGGGACACCTCGTTCTGAACTGTTTTTT. Supplemented by reference TRBV5-1 and TRBJ1-4, the full variable domain reads KAGVTQTPRYLIKTRGQQVTLSCSPISGHRSVSWYQQTPGQGLQFLFEYFSETQRNKGNFPGRFSGRQFSNSRSEMNVSTLELGDSALYLCASSFFAIGTPRSELFFGSGTQLSVL.

Many counts were recorded for this clonotype. This chain uses TRBV20-1 with TRBJ2-3; D may be TRBD1 (5 bases). CDR3 length equals 17 residues. Trimming shortened V by 3 bases and J by 0 bases, and 19 bases separated the two germline ends. Germline V lookup: CDR1 DFQATT, CDR2 SNEGSKA (reference sequence). CDR3 DNA sequence: TGCAGTGCTAGGCCCCTGACAGCCCTAACTAGCACAGATACGCAGTATTTT. Residues: CSARPLTALTSTDTQYF.

In its sample, this clonotype was seen a few times. The gene calls are TRBV12-3 or TRBV12-4 and TRBJ2-2; a weak D match, TRBD2 (5 bases). Trimming left V 6 bases short and J 6 bases short, with 17 bases between. This CDR3 region has 15 residues. The CDR3 here is CASSPRGPDPGELFF. CDR3 DNA sequence: TGTGCCAGCAGCCCCCGAGGGCCGGACCCCGGGGAGCTGTTTTTT.

This sequence joins TRBV6-6 and TRBJ1-1; 7 nucleotides agree with TRBD1. V lost 2 bases and J lost 0; bases outside the gene matches: 6. Looked up from germline, CDR1 is MNHNY and CDR2 is SVGAGI (reference sequence). This CDR3 spans 16 amino acids. This CDR3 is CASSYGDRPMNTEAFF. CDR3 nucleotides: TGTGCCAGCAGTTACGGGGACAGACCCATGAACACTGAAGCTTTCTTT.

The chain is built from TRBV7-3 and TRBJ2-4; 11 bases map to TRBD2. V dropped 5 bases and J dropped 8; count of bases not matched to a gene: 14. The germline V gene has CDR1 SGHTA and CDR2 FQGTGA. The CDR3 spans 17 residues. DNA for the CDR3: TGTGCCAGCAGCGAACAAACTAGCGGGGGCCCCCGTGACATTCAGTACTTC. The encoded protein is CASSEQTSGGPRDIQYF.

This clonotype was seen at least ten times. The genes are TRBV12-3 or TRBV12-4 and TRBJ1-6, with D tentatively TRBD1 (5 bases). Trimming shortened V by 6 bases and J by 7 bases, and 10 bases separated the two germline ends. The CDR3 totals 13 residues. CDR3 bases: TGTGCCAGCAGACCGGGGCGGAATTCACCCCTCCACTTT. This gives the protein CASRPGRNSPLHF.

This clonotype came up many times. The J gene is TRBJ2-7, the V gene TRBV5-6; the D gene is possibly TRBD2 (6 bases). The CDR3 length is 15 residues. Trimming stripped 6 bases from V and 1 base from J, with 17 bases between. Germline V gene data show CDR1 as SGHDT and CDR2 as YYEEEE. The CDR3 nucleotides are TGTGCCAGCACGGGAAATAGCGGTCTTTCCTACGAGCAGTACTTC. Translating gives CASTGNSGLSYEQYF. Complete variable domain (other parts from reference TRBV5-6 and TRBJ2-7): DAGVTQSPTHLIKTRGQQVTLRCSPKSGHDTVSWYQQALGQGPQFIFQYYEEEERQRGNFPDRFSGHQFPNYSSELNVNALLLGDSALYLCASTGNSGLSYEQYFGPGTRLTVT.

This clonotype was counted a single time. This rearrangement joins TRBV7-9 to TRBJ2-7; 16 nucleotides align to TRBD2. Germline V gene data show CDR1 as SEHNR and CDR2 as FQNEAQ (reference sequence). This CDR3 has 19 residues. V dropped 0 bases and J dropped 1; count of bases not matched to a gene: 6. CDR3 sequence reads: CASSLAGTSGRERSYEQYF. The CDR3 coding sequence is TGTGCCAGCAGCTTAGCAGGGACTAGCGGGAGGGAGAGGTCCTACGAGCAGTACTTC. Full variable domain (missing parts from reference TRBV7-9 and TRBJ2-7): DTGVSQNPRHKITKRGQNVTFRCDPISEHNRLYWYRQTLGQGPEFLTYFQNEAQLEKSRLLSDRFSAERPKGSFSTLEIQRTEQGDSAMYLCASSLAGTSGRERSYEQYFGPGTRLTVT.

This clonotype has ten or more counts. This chain links TRBV9 with TRBJ1-1, with 11 positions matching TRBD1. Germline-derived CDR1 and CDR2 are SGDLS and YYNGEE. J lost 3 bases, V lost 0 bases, and 10 bases had no gene match. The CDR3 consists of 18 residues. CDR3 amino acids: CASSVEGTGQGGHTEAFF. The CDR3 DNA follows: TGTGCCAGCAGCGTAGAAGGGACGGGACAGGGGGGTCACACTGAAGCTTTCTTT.